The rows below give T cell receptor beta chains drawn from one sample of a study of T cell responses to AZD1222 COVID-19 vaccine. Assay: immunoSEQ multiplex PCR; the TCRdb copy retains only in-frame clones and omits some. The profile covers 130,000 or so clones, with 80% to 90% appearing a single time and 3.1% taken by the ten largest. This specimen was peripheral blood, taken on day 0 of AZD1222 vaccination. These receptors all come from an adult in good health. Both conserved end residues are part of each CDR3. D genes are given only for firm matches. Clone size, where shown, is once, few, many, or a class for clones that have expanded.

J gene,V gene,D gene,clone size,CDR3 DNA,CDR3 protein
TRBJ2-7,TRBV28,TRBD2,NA,TGTGCCAGCAGTTTGACCATTGCTAGCGGTTCCTACGAGCAGTACTTC,CASSLTIASGSYEQYF
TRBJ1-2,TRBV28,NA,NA,TGTGCCAGCAGTCCCATTACCCGGCATGGCTACACCTTC,CASSPITRHGYTF
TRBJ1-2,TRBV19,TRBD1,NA,TGTGCCAGTACCATTACAGGGACAGGGCGACGTGGCTACACCTTC,CASTITGTGRRGYTF
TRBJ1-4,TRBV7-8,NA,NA,TGTGCCAGCAGCTTATCCGGATCCTATGATGAAAAACTGTTTTTT,CASSLSGSYDEKLFF
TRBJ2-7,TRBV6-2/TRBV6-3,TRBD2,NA,TGTGCCAGCAGGCCTCTAGCGGGAGTTAGCTACGAGCAGTACTTC,CASRPLAGVSYEQYF
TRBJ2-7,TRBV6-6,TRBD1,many,TGTGCCAGCAGTCATCTGACAGGGGGCACCCGAAACCCCTACGAGCAGTACTTC,CASSHLTGGTRNPYEQYF
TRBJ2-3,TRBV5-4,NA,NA,TGTGCCAGCGAGTCGTTTGGAGCAGGCACAGATACGCAGTATTTT,CASESFGAGTDTQYF
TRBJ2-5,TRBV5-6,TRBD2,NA,TGTGCCAGCAAAAGTCCGGGGGGTGGAGAGACCCAGTACTTC,CASKSPGGGETQYF
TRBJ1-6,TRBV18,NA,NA,TGTGCCAGCTCGGAGCTTAGCTCCTATAATTCACCCCTCCACTTT,CASSELSSYNSPLHF
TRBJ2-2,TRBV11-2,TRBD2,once,TGTGCCAGCAGATGGACCGGGACTAGCTATGGGAGAACCGGGGAGCTGTTTTTT,CASRWTGTSYGRTGELFF